These 27 T cell receptor beta chains share one sample of origin, sequenced in a study of shared clonotypes between healthy human individuals. It was CD45RO-negative cells, positively selected for CCR7, that made up naive CD8 cells, with terminally differentiated effector memory CD45RA+ cells excluded. Only in-frame clones appear in the TCRdb table, and some are missing; sequencing was by immunoSEQ multiplex PCR. The table includes hundreds of thousands of clones, about 92% detected once. Material: naive CD8+ T cells sorted from blood. The receptor source for this set is a man aged 25-40 years in good health.

This rearrangement joins TRBV27 to TRBJ2-7; 9 bases agree with TRBD2. The CDR3 is 15 amino acids. The J segment lost 2 bases and the V segment lost 4 bases, leaving 6 bases of the junction unmatched. Germline CDR1 reads MNHEY; CDR2 reads SMNVEV (reference sequence). CDR3 sequence reads: CASSSPAGGTYEQYF. CDR3 in DNA: TGTGCCAGCAGTTCTCCAGCGGGAGGTACCTACGAGCAGTACTTC.

The chain carries TRBV28 and TRBJ1-5; D perhaps matches TRBD1 (6 bases). The V end lost 4 bases, the J end lost 5 bases, and 12 bases lay between the germline ends. Germline V lookup: CDR1 MDHEN, CDR2 SYDVKM. The CDR3 spans 14 residues. In nucleotides, the CDR3 is TGTGCCAGCAGTTCCAGGGGTTCGTATCAGCCCCAGCATTTT. It encodes CASSSRGSYQPQHF.

This clone was counted once. The CDR3 nucleotides read TGTGCCAGCAGTGATTTTGGTTTCAGCACTATGAACACTGAAGCTTTCTTT. Translating it yields CASSDFGFSTMNTEAFF. The rearrangement links TRBV6-1 to TRBJ1-1; no firm D call. Per the germline V gene, CDR1 is MNHNS and CDR2 is SASEGT. The CDR3 is 17 residues long. V was shortened by 3 bases and J by 0 bases, with 17 bases between the two germline ends.

This clone was recorded once. This chain uses TRBV5-1 with TRBJ2-7; D remains ambiguous. The CDR3 has 15 amino acids. Germline V gene sequence: CDR1 SGHRS, CDR2 YFSETQ. Trimming left V 3 bases short and J 2 bases short, with 15 bases between. DNA for the CDR3: TGCGCCAGCAGCTCCTGGGAAACATTTACCTACGAGCAGTACTTC. Protein: CASSSWETFTYEQYF.

This chain connects TRBV28 to TRBJ1-5, with D maybe TRBD1 (5 bases). The CDR3 sequence is 18 residues long. CDR1 MDHEN and CDR2 SYDVKM come from the germline V gene. V lost 8 bases to trimming and J lost 2 bases, with 25 bases between them. The CDR3 region is CASQPRGTLSYGNQPQHF. The CDR3 DNA reads as TGTGCCAGCCAGCCGAGAGGGACCCTCAGCTACGGCAATCAGCCCCAGCATTTT.

This chain links TRBV11-2 with TRBJ2-7; 9 nucleotides line up with TRBD1. From germline, CDR1 is SGHAT and CDR2 FQNNGV. V shed 1 base and J 3 bases; nucleotides not matched to a gene: 7. The CDR3 covers 16 residues. This chain's CDR3 is CASSLGPGQGNYEQYF. For the CDR3, the DNA is TGTGCCAGCAGCTTAGGCCCGGGACAGGGTAACTACGAGCAGTACTTC. The whole variable domain, remainder taken from reference TRBV11-2 and TRBJ2-7, is EAGVAQSPRYKIIEKRQSVAFWCNPISGHATLYWYQQILGQGPKLLIQFQNNGVVDDSQLPKDRFSAERLKGVDSTLKIQPAKLEDSAVYLCASSLGPGQGNYEQYFGPGTRLTVT.

Comments on this clone: This specimen includes other DNA sequences encoding the same CDR3. V and J are TRBV27 and TRBJ2-7; 8 nucleotides agree with TRBD1. The CDR3 is 13 residues long. With V trimmed by 3 bases and J by 6 bases, 4 bases remained unmatched. Germline CDR1 MNHEY, CDR2 SMNVEV (reference sequence). The CDR3 loop is CASSFGTGGEQYF. DNA for the CDR3: TGTGCCAGCAGTTTTGGGACAGGAGGCGAGCAGTACTTC.

The chain employs TRBV19 and TRBJ2-1; 7 bases align to TRBD1. Germline V gives CDR1 LNHDA, CDR2 SQIVND (reference sequence). J gave up 8 bases and V 7 bases, and 11 bases lay outside the gene matches. CDR3 length: 14 amino acids. CDR3 sequence (DNA): TGTGCCAGTACGTTAGCAGGGGGTTCGGATGAGCAGTTCTTC. It is translated as CASTLAGGSDEQFF.

The chain employs TRBV5-6 and TRBJ2-2; D unresolved. Germline CDR1 and CDR2: SGHDT and YYEEEE. V dropped 1 base and J dropped 3 bases, with 4 bases sitting between them. The CDR3 loop spans 13 amino acids. CDR3 in amino acids: CASSLLYTGELFF. The CDR3 DNA sequence: TGTGCCAGCAGCTTGCTTTACACCGGGGAGCTGTTTTTT.

In this sample, this clone turned up once. V usage is TRBV5-8 and J usage is TRBJ2-3, with a possible D match to TRBD1 (5 bases). This CDR3 is built from 14 residues. The V gene's germline CDR1 is SGHTS and CDR2 YDEGEE. V lost 4 bases to trimming and J lost 7 bases, with 16 bases between them. The CDR3 DNA reads as TGTGCCAGCAGCGACCGACAGTTGAGTTATACGCAGTATTTT. It encodes CASSDRQLSYTQYF.

J is TRBJ2-3 and V is TRBV7-9; 9 positions match TRBD1. CDR1 is SEHNR and CDR2 is FQNEAQ in the germline V gene (reference sequence). The length of the CDR3 is 14 residues. The V gene end was trimmed by 5 bases and the J gene end by 4 bases; junction bases not matched to a gene: 4. CDR3: CASSLGDRADTQYF. The CDR3 nucleotides read TGTGCCAGCAGCCTAGGGGACAGGGCAGATACGCAGTATTTT.

The V and J genes are TRBV7-9 and TRBJ2-2; 13 bases fit TRBD2. The CDR3 totals 16 residues. V shed 4 bases and J 5 bases; nucleotides not matched to a gene: 4. The germline gives CDR1 SEHNR, CDR2 FQNEAQ (reference sequence). CDR3 in amino acids: CASSSGLAGVTGELFF. The CDR3 nucleotides are TGTGCCAGCAGCTCTGGACTAGCGGGAGTTACCGGGGAGCTGTTTTTT.

The rearrangement uses TRBV4-1 and TRBJ2-1; D call uncertain. Deletions cut 4 bases from V and 7 bases from J, with 8 bases between. In germline, CDR1 is MGHRA, CDR2 YSYEKL. The CDR3 length is 12 residues. The CDR3 DNA reads as TGCGCCAGCAGCCCCCGTCGTAATGAGCAGTTCTTC. Translating it yields CASSPRRNEQFF.

This clone was detected only once. The chain recombines TRBV4-1 with TRBJ2-7, with 8 nucleotides matching TRBD1. Germline lookup yields CDR1 MGHRA and CDR2 YSYEKL. CDR3 length: 14 residues. V dropped 4 bases and J dropped 3; count of bases not matched to a gene: 5. This chain's CDR3 is CASSLPGQDYEQYF. DNA of the CDR3: TGCGCCAGCAGCCTGCCGGGACAGGACTACGAGCAGTACTTC.

The gene calls are TRBV28 and TRBJ2-3, with D unresolved. The CDR3 runs to 16 residues. CDR1 and CDR2 from the germline V gene are MDHEN and SYDVKM. Trimming shortened V by 6 bases and J by 5 bases, and 21 bases separated the two germline ends. CDR3 loop: CASSPPNLRRQDTQYF. The CDR3 bases are TGTGCCAGCAGCCCTCCGAACCTAAGAAGACAAGATACGCAGTATTTT.

This clone was observed a few times. The chain employs TRBV11-2 and TRBJ2-3, with TRBD1 matching 12 bases. Looked up from germline, CDR1 is SGHAT and CDR2 is FQNNGV. The V segment lost 3 bases and the J segment 4 bases; nucleotides outside the gene matches: 8. The CDR3 covers 17 residues. The CDR3 region is CASSLGQGAKGPDTQYF. The CDR3 region has the DNA TGTGCCAGCAGCTTGGGACAGGGGGCGAAAGGACCAGATACGCAGTATTTT.

The rearrangement uses TRBV2 and TRBJ1-4; maybe TRBD1 (6 bases). Trimming removed 7 bases at V and 3 bases at J, with 15 bases between. This CDR3 spans 15 amino acids. The germline V gene encodes CDR1 SNHLY and CDR2 FYNNEI. CDR3 residues: CASISGQQSNEKLFF. The CDR3 DNA is TGTGCCAGCATTTCCGGACAGCAATCTAATGAAAAACTGTTTTTT.

The rearrangement links TRBV14 to TRBJ2-5; D is uncertain. The germline CDR1 and CDR2 sequences are SGHDN and FVKESK. This CDR3 comprises 14 residues. Trimming removed 0 bases at V and 2 bases at J, with 7 bases between. The CDR3 DNA reads TGTGCCAGCAGCCAAGACAGTAATCAAGAGACCCAGTACTTC. It is translated as CASSQDSNQETQYF.

The chain combines TRBV5-5 with TRBJ1-2; TRBD1 is a possible D gene (6 bases). The ends were cut back, 4 bases at V and 5 bases at J, with 12 bases in the middle. The CDR3 is made up of 13 amino acids. CDR1 is SGHKS, CDR2 YYEKEE, per germline (reference sequence). This CDR3 reads CASSPGTTYGYTF. CDR3 in DNA: TGTGCCAGCAGCCCCGGGACAACTTATGGCTACACCTTC.

This clone came up a few times. The J gene is TRBJ2-1, the V gene TRBV6-1; the match to TRBD2 covers 14 bases. The CDR3 is made up of 16 amino acids. The V segment lost 4 bases and the J segment 4 bases; nucleotides outside the gene matches: 3. CDR1 is MNHNS and CDR2 is SASEGT in the germline V gene. CDR3 sequence: CASSGTSGRMYNEQFF. The CDR3 nucleotides read TGTGCCAGCAGTGGGACTAGCGGGAGGATGTACAATGAGCAGTTCTTC.

This clone was counted a few times. V and J are TRBV4-3 and TRBJ2-4; TRBD2 aligns across 7 bases. Germline trimming cut 0 bases from V and 3 bases from J; bases unmatched to any gene: 5. The CDR3 spans 16 residues. In germline, CDR1 is LGHNA, CDR2 YSLEER. CDR3 sequence reads: CASSQDLGGNKNIQYF. CDR3 in DNA: TGCGCCAGCAGCCAAGATCTCGGGGGGAACAAAAACATTCAGTACTTC.

Regarding this clone: In the same sample, other DNA sequences code for this CDR3. The chain carries TRBV9 and TRBJ2-5; TRBD1 matches at 7 bases. Unmatched junction bases numbered 2, after V lost 2 bases and J lost 1 base. The CDR3 spans 14 residues. Germline CDR1 SGDLS, CDR2 YYNGEE. The CDR3 here is CASSVSGGQETQYF. CDR3 nucleotides: TGTGCCAGCAGCGTTTCAGGGGGCCAAGAGACCCAGTACTTC.

This chain connects TRBV7-9 to TRBJ2-1, with 8 bases matching TRBD2. This CDR3 has 14 residues. From germline, CDR1 is SEHNR and CDR2 FQNEAQ (reference sequence). The V and J ends lost 5 bases and 8 bases, in that order; junction bases with no gene match: 8. Here the CDR3 reads CASSLGTSLYEQFF. The CDR3 region has the DNA TGTGCCAGCAGCCTAGGGACTAGTCTGTATGAGCAGTTCTTC. Variable domain in full (rest from reference TRBV7-9 and TRBJ2-1): DTGVSQNPRHKITKRGQNVTFRCDPISEHNRLYWYRQTLGQGPEFLTYFQNEAQLEKSRLLSDRFSAERPKGSFSTLEIQRTEQGDSAMYLCASSLGTSLYEQFFGPGTRLTVL.

The V and J genes are TRBV27 and TRBJ1-2; weak D call: TRBD1 (6 bases). Per the germline V gene, CDR1 is MNHEY and CDR2 is SMNVEV (reference sequence). The CDR3 covers 14 residues. The germline V and J ends were trimmed by 6 bases and 3 bases, with 14 bases remaining between them. CDR3 in amino acids: CASRPAQGHYGYTF. The CDR3 region has the DNA TGTGCCAGCAGGCCGGCACAGGGACACTATGGCTACACCTTC.

The chain uses TRBV6-5 and TRBJ2-1; no definite D call. The CDR3 has 13 amino acids. V was trimmed by 0 bases and J by 6 bases, leaving 6 bases between them. Germline V lookup: CDR1 MNHEY, CDR2 SVGAGI. The CDR3 here is CASSYSEGNEQFF. CDR3 coding DNA: TGTGCCAGCAGTTACTCGGAAGGCAATGAGCAGTTCTTC.

This chain uses TRBV7-9 with TRBJ2-5, with TRBD1 identical over 7 bases. V dropped 5 bases and J dropped 0; count of bases not matched to a gene: 12. CDR3 length: 17 amino acids. Germline assignment: CDR1 SEHNR and CDR2 FQNEAQ (reference sequence). The CDR3 loop is CASSVIGTVGHQETQYF. The CDR3 nucleotides read TGTGCCAGCAGCGTAATCGGGACAGTGGGGCACCAAGAGACCCAGTACTTC.

The chain recombines TRBV7-9 with TRBJ2-7; D might be TRBD2 (6 bases). The ends were cut back, 0 bases at V and 4 bases at J, with 13 bases in the middle. The CDR3 runs to 15 residues. The germline CDR1 and CDR2 sequences are SEHNR and FQNEAQ (reference sequence). This CDR3 reads CASSLAVPSEYEQYF. The CDR3 bases are TGTGCCAGCAGCTTAGCTGTCCCTAGCGAGTACGAGCAGTACTTC.